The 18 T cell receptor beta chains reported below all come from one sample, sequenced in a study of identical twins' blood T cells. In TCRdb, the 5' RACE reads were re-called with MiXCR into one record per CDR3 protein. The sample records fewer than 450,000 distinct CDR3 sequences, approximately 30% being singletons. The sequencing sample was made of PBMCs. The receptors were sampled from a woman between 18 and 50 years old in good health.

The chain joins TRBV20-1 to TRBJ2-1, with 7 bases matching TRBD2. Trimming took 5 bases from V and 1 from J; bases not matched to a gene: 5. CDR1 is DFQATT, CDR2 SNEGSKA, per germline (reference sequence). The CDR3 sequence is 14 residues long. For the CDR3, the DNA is TGCAGTGCTTCTACTAGCGTGTCCTACAATGAGCAGTTCTTC. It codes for CSASTSVSYNEQFF.

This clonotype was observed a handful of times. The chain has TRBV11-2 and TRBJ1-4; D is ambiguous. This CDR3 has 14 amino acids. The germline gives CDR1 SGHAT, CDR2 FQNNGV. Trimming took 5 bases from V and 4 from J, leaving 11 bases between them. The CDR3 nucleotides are TGTGCCAGCAGCAACGGACCGCATAATGAAAAACTGTTTTTT. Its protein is CASSNGPHNEKLFF.

The CDR3 region has the DNA TGCAGCGTCGCTCCCGTAGCGGGTTGGATCTACGAGCAGTACTTC. This codes for CSVAPVAGWIYEQYF. J is TRBJ2-7 and V is TRBV29-1, with TRBD2 matching over 7 bases. The CDR3 length is 15 residues. After removal of 6 bases from V and 3 bases from J, the junction contained 14 bases not matched to a gene. Germline V gene lookup returns CDR1 SQVTM and CDR2 ANQGSEA.

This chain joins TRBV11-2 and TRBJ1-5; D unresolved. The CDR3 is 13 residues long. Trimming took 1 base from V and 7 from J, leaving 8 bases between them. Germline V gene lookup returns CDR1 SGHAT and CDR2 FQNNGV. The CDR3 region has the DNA TGTGCCAGCAGCTTAGCCGGTTGGCAGCCCCAGCATTTT. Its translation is CASSLAGWQPQHF.

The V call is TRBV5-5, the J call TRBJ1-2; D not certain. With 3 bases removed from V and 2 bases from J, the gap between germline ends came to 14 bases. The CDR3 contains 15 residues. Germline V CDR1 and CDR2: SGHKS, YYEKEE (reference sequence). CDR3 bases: TGTGCCAGCAGCTACTCGGTGGGCATCAACTATGGCTACACCTTC. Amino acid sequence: CASSYSVGINYGYTF.

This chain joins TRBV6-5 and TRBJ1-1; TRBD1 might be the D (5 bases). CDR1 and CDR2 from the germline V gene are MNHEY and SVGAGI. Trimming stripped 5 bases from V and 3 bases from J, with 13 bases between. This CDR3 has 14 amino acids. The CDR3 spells CASSRGWRDTEAFF. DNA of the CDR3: TGTGCCAGCAGTAGGGGTTGGCGGGACACTGAAGCTTTCTTT.

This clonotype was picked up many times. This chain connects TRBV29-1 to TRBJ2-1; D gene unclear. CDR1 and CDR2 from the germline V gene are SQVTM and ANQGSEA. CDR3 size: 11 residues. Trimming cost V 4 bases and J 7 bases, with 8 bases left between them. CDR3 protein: CSVVDGNEQFF. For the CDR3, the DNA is TGCAGCGTTGTGGATGGAAATGAGCAGTTCTTC.

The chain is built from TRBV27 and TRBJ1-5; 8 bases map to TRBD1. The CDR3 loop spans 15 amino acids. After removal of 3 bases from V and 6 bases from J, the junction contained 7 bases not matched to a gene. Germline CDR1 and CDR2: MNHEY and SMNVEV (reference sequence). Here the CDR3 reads CASSFTGGSIQPQHF. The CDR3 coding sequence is TGTGCCAGCAGTTTTACAGGGGGATCGATTCAGCCCCAGCATTTT.

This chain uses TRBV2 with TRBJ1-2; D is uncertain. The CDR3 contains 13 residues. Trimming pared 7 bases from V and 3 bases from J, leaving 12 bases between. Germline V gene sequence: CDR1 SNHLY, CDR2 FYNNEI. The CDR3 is CASNPDWDYGYTF. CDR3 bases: TGTGCCAGCAACCCGGACTGGGACTATGGCTACACCTTC.

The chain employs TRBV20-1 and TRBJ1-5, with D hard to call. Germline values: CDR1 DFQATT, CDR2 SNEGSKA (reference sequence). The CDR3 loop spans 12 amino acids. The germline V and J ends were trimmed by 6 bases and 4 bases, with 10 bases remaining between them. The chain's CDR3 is CSAQRSNQPQHF. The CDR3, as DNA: TGCAGTGCCCAGAGGTCGAATCAGCCCCAGCATTTT.

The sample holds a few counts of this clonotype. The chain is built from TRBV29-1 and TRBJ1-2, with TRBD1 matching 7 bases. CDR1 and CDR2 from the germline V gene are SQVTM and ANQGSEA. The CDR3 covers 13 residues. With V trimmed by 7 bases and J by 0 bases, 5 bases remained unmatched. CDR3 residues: CSAWDSSNYGYTF. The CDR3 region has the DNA TGCAGCGCCTGGGACAGCTCTAACTATGGCTACACCTTC.

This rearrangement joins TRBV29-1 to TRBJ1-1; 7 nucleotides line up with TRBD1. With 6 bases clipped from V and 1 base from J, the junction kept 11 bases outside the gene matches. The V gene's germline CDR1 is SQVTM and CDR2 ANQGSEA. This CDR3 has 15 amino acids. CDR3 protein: CSVVPGQWANTEAFF. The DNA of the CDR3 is TGCAGCGTCGTTCCGGGACAGTGGGCGAACACTGAAGCTTTCTTT.

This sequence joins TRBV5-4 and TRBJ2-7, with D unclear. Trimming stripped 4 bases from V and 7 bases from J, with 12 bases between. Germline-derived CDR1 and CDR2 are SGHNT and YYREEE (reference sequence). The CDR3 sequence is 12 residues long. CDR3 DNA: TGTGCCAGCAGCCTAGGTCCATTTGAGCAGTACTTC. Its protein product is CASSLGPFEQYF.

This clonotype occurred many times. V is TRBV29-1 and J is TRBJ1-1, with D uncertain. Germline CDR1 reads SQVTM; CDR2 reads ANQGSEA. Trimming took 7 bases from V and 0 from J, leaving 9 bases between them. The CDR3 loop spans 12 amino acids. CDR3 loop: CSGGFMNTEAFF. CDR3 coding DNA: TGCAGCGGAGGATTCATGAACACTGAAGCTTTCTTT.

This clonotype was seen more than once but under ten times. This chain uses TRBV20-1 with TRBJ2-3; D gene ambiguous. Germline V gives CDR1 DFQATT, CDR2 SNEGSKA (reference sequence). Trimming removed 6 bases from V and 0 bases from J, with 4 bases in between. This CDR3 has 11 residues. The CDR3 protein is CSAASTDTQYF. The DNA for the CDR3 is TGCAGTGCAGCTAGCACAGATACGCAGTATTTT.

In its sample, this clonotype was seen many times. CDR3 in DNA: TGTGCCAGCAGCCTCCCATCGGTTGGAAACACCATATATTTT. Protein: CASSLPSVGNTIYF. This chain joins TRBV2 and TRBJ1-3, with D unclear. V lost 6 bases and J 3 bases, leaving 12 bases between the germline ends. The CDR3 totals 14 residues. Per the germline V gene, CDR1 is SNHLY and CDR2 is FYNNEI.

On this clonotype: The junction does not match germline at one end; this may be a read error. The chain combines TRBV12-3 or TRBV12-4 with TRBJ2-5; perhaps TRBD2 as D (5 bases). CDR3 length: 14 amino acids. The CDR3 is CANSLAFLQETQYF. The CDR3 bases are TGTGCCAACAGTTTAGCGTTCCTACAAGAGACCCAGTACTTC.

The DNA of the CDR3 is TGCAGTACTATACAGCCGAGCACTGAAGCTTTCTTT. Its protein product is CSTIQPSTEAFF. The rearrangement uses TRBV20-1 and TRBJ1-1; D uncertain. CDR1 and CDR2 from the germline V gene are DFQATT and SNEGSKA (reference sequence). Trimming took off 8 bases at V and 4 bases at J, with 14 bases between the two ends. The CDR3 is 12 amino acids.